Included here is one TCR beta chain sequence, with context. The repertoire was sequenced with immunoSEQ multiplex PCR; TCRdb's copy has only in-frame clones and lacks some. The table has 80,000 or so clones, 94% seen once. The data belong to a study of control samples from healthy donors and cancer patients. The CDR3 runs to 13 residues. V dropped 4 bases and J dropped 9; count of bases not matched to a gene: 6. Germline V gene sequence: CDR1 SGHKS, CDR2 YYEKEE (reference sequence). The sample taken for sequencing was blood. The receptor comes from a woman in her 40s in good health. The gene calls are TRBV5-5 and TRBJ2-1, with 8 positions matching TRBD2. The CDR3 reads CASSLGTRGEQFF. CDR3 bases: TGTGCCAGCAGCCTTGGGACTAGAGGTGAGCAGTTCTTC.